The clone carrying this T cell receptor beta chain came up once. This entry comes from a study of blood T cell repertoires in COVID-19. Study summary: PBMCs, B-cell-depleted T cells, or T cells provided the cDNA or gDNA that made up the material.

Per germline, CDR1 LNHDA and CDR2 SQIVND (reference sequence). V dropped 7 bases and J dropped 0; count of bases not matched to a gene: 11. The CDR3 is 17 amino acids. Libraries were prepared by immunoSEQ multiplex PCR; TCRdb keeps only in-frame clonotypes and omits some of them. The data contain about 220,000 clones, 82% of them seen just once; the ten biggest clones take up roughly 5.5%. The sample was peripheral blood. The TCR comes from a woman aged 70-85 years with COVID-19, enrolled during active disease. V is TRBV19 and J is TRBJ2-4, with 8 bases identical to TRBD2. The CDR3 region has the DNA TGTGCCAGTACCCCATCCGGGACTAGGGGAGCCAAAAACATTCAGTACTTC. It yields the protein CASTPSGTRGAKNIQYF.